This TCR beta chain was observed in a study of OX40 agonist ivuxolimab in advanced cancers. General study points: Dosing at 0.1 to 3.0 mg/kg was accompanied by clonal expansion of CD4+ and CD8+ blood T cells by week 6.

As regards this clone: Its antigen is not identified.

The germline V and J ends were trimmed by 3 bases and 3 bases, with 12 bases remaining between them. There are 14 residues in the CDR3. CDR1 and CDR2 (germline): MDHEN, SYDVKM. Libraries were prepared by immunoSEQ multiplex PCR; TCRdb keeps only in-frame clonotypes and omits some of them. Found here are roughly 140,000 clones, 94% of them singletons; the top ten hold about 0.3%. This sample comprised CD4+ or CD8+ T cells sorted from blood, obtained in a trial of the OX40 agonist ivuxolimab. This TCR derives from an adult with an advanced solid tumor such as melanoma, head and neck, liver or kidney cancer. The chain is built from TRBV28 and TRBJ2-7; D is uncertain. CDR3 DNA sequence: TGTGCCAGCAGTTTTGGTTATCGGGTCTACGAGCAGTACTTC. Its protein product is CASSFGYRVYEQYF. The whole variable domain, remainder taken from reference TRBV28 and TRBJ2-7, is DVKVTQSSRYLVKRTGEKVFLECVQDMDHENMFWYRQDPGLGLRLIYFSYDVKMKEKGDIPEGYSVSREKKERFSLILESASTNQTSMYLCASSFGYRVYEQYFGPGTRLTVT.